Each of the 8 T cell receptor beta chains below was sequenced from the same sample in a study of Graves' ophthalmopathy and Graves' hyperthyroidism. Amplified material comprised TCR beta CDR3 regions derived from RNA transcripts. An initial RT-PCR round employing HTBI primers preceded a second-round multiplex PCR. TCRdb processed the multiplex PCR reads anew with MiXCR; each CDR3 protein has one entry. The profile shows around 340,000 distinct CDR3 sequences, 17% of them singletons. The material sequenced was peripheral blood. Receptors originate from an adult man with Graves' ophthalmopathy.

This clonotype has at least ten counts. The chain carries TRBV6-2 or TRBV6-3 and TRBJ2-7, with 7 bases matching TRBD1. The CDR3 covers 15 residues. Germline V lookup: CDR1 MNHEY, CDR2 SVGEGT. Trimming removed 6 bases from V and 0 bases from J; junction bases left unmatched: 8. The CDR3 region is CASRAPTGISYEQYF. Written as DNA, the CDR3 is TGTGCCAGCAGAGCTCCGACAGGGATCTCCTACGAGCAGTACTTC.

This clonotype was seen ten or more times. The rearrangement joins TRBV10-3 to TRBJ1-2; 10 bases agree with TRBD1. Germline V CDR1 and CDR2: ENHRY, SYGVKD. CDR3 length: 13 amino acids. Unmatched junction bases numbered 3, after V lost 9 bases and J lost 2 bases. The CDR3 region has the DNA TGTGCCATTGGGACAGGGGACAACTATGGCTACACCTTC. It codes for CAIGTGDNYGYTF.

The table lists this clonotype with many counts. This chain links TRBV7-9 with TRBJ2-5; D possibly corresponds to TRBD1 (5 bases). V lost 4 bases and J 2 bases, leaving 14 bases between the germline ends. The germline CDR1 and CDR2 sequences are SEHNR and FQNEAQ (reference sequence). The CDR3 is made up of 15 amino acids. The DNA of the CDR3 is TGTGCCAGCAGCTATCCGACAGAATCTCAAGAGACCCAGTACTTC. It is translated as CASSYPTESQETQYF.

This clonotype was recorded at least ten times. The J gene is TRBJ2-7, the V gene TRBV5-6, with TRBD1 matching over 8 bases. CDR3 length: 15 amino acids. Trimming cost V 2 bases and J 1 base; bases outside gene matches: 5. Germline CDR1 and CDR2: SGHDT and YYEEEE. CDR3 nucleotide sequence: TGTGCCAGCAGCTTCGTGGACAGGGCTTCCTACGAGCAGTACTTC. It is translated as CASSFVDRASYEQYF.

This clonotype was counted ten times or more. The chain has TRBV30 and TRBJ1-1; D gene uncertain. Germline V gene lookup returns CDR1 GTSNPN and CDR2 SVGIG (reference sequence). The germline V and J ends were trimmed by 4 bases and 0 bases, with 12 bases remaining between them. This CDR3 region has 14 residues. The DNA of the CDR3 is TGTGCCTGGAACCCTACCGCAGTGAACACTGAAGCTTTCTTT. It codes for CAWNPTAVNTEAFF.

This clonotype was observed a few times. A clone one base away is much larger, so this may be a read error. The chain couples TRBV2 to TRBJ2-6, with 11 bases matching TRBD2. The germline gives CDR1 SNHLY, CDR2 FYNNEI. This CDR3 is built from 21 residues. In DNA, the CDR3 is TGTGCCATCAGTGAGGTAGTGTATCTAGCGGGAGGCAGCTCTGGGGCCTACGTCCTGACTTTC. Its translation: CAISEVVYLAGGSSGAYVLTF.

This clonotype was observed many times. The chain carries TRBV12-3 or TRBV12-4 and TRBJ1-2; D possibly corresponds to TRBD1 (6 bases). Between the trimmed V and J ends, which lost 1 base and 2 bases, there was a span of 11 bases. This CDR3 has 15 amino acids. The CDR3, as DNA: TGTGCCAGCAGTTTAGTTACGGGGGCGAACTATGGCTACACCTTC. Translating it yields CASSLVTGANYGYTF.

There are many counts of this clonotype. This rearrangement joins TRBV20-1 to TRBJ1-2; 7 bases map to TRBD1. V was pared by 3 bases and J by 0 bases, with 10 bases of the junction left unmatched. CDR1 and CDR2 (germline): DFQATT, SNEGSKA (reference sequence). The CDR3 is 16 amino acids. The CDR3 DNA reads as TGCAGTGCTAGGAGGGACAGAGGGGATGCTAACTATGGCTACACCTTC. As protein: CSARRDRGDANYGYTF.